The 30 T cell receptor beta chains given below trace back to one sample, sequenced in a study of radiotherapy plus CTLA-4 blockade in lung cancer. Assay: immunoSEQ multiplex PCR; the TCRdb copy retains only in-frame clones and omits some. In the table there are about 120,000 clones, more than 65% of which are singletons. Sequenced here: peripheral blood, sampled from a patient treated with radiotherapy plus ipilimumab. All receptors derive from a human donor with non-small cell lung cancer that progressed on radiotherapy plus ipilimumab. Some clones in this sample may be carry-over from other donors' samples.

This chain connects TRBV6-5 to TRBJ2-2; weak D call: TRBD2 (6 bases). Germline V gene data show CDR1 as MNHEY and CDR2 as SVGAGI. This CDR3 region has 16 residues. V was clipped by 0 bases and J by 5 bases, with 13 bases between them. The DNA of the CDR3 is TGTGCCAGCAGTTACTCGTGGGGGGATCCGACCGGGGAGCTGTTTTTT. Translated: CASSYSWGDPTGELFF.

This clone was counted a single time. This chain links TRBV18 with TRBJ2-1; tentatively, D is TRBD1 or TRBD2 (6 bases each). Deletions cut 1 base from V and 8 bases from J, with 21 bases between. The CDR3 loop spans 17 amino acids. Germline lookup yields CDR1 KGHSH and CDR2 LQKENI. The CDR3 bases are TGTGCCAGCTCACCACTTACAGGGTCTGGGGGGTCGGATGAGCAGTTCTTC. Amino acids: CASSPLTGSGGSDEQFF.

The chain has TRBV11-1 and TRBJ1-3, with D unclear. The CDR3 length is 14 residues. V lost 1 base to trimming and J lost 3 bases, with 7 bases between them. Germline CDR1 SGHAT, CDR2 FQDESV (reference sequence). CDR3 nucleotides: TGTGCCAGCAGCTTAGGAGATCGTGGAAACACCATATATTTT. Its translation: CASSLGDRGNTIYF.

The V call is TRBV18, the J call TRBJ2-7, with D perhaps matching TRBD2 (6 bases). The CDR3 consists of 15 residues. Per the germline V gene, CDR1 is KGHSH and CDR2 is LQKENI. Trimming took off 8 bases at V and 1 base at J, with 18 bases between the two ends. CDR3 in amino acids: CASASRDSGSYEQYF. CDR3 coding DNA: TGTGCCAGCGCCTCTCGGGACTCTGGGTCCTACGAGCAGTACTTC. The variable domain in full, with the rest retrieved from reference TRBV18 and TRBJ2-7, is NAGVMQNPRHLVRRRGQEARLRCSPMKGHSHVYWYRQLPEEGLKFMVYLQKENIIDESGMPKERFSAEFPKEGPSILRIQQVVRGDSAAYFCASASRDSGSYEQYFGPGTRLTVT.

This clone was counted a single time. This chain connects TRBV4-3 to TRBJ2-7, with 10 bases fitting TRBD1. The V gene's germline CDR1 is LGHNA and CDR2 YSLEER. There are 15 residues in the CDR3. With V trimmed by 2 bases and J by 2 bases, 3 bases remained unmatched. The CDR3 spells CASSQSGTGAYEQYF. The DNA of the CDR3 is TGCGCCAGCAGCCAATCCGGGACAGGGGCCTACGAGCAGTACTTC.

This clone occurred a few times. J is TRBJ1-5 and V is TRBV4-1, with 8 positions matching TRBD1. The CDR3 contains 14 residues. In germline, CDR1 is MGHRA, CDR2 YSYEKL. The V gene end was trimmed by 3 bases and the J gene end by 5 bases; junction bases not matched to a gene: 3. The CDR3 DNA follows: TGCGCCAGCAGCCAGGACAGGGTGGATCAGCCCCAGCATTTT. Translated, it gives CASSQDRVDQPQHF.

The rearrangement uses TRBV7-2 and TRBJ2-7, with 7 bases matching TRBD1. The CDR3 spans 14 residues. Germline CDR1 is SGHTA and CDR2 is FQGNSA. V shed 3 bases, J shed 3 bases, and the junction held 5 bases outside the gene matches. CDR3 in DNA: TGTGCCAGCAGCTTCCAGACAGGGCTCTACGAGCAGTACTTC. As protein: CASSFQTGLYEQYF.

The V gene is TRBV2, the J gene TRBJ1-5; no firm D call. Trimming took off 5 bases at V and 8 bases at J, with 7 bases between the two ends. The CDR3 has 11 amino acids. Per germline, CDR1 SNHLY and CDR2 FYNNEI. CDR3 coding DNA: TGTGCCAGCAGTATCACGGAGCCCCAGCATTTT. This encodes CASSITEPQHF.

This clone appeared a few times. The genes are TRBV2 and TRBJ2-7; no clear D. The CDR3 has 13 amino acids. V lost 6 bases, J lost 5 bases, and 14 bases lay in between. Germline V gene data show CDR1 as SNHLY and CDR2 as FYNNEI. The CDR3 is CASSVWAGHEQYF. Written as DNA, the CDR3 is TGTGCCAGCAGCGTATGGGCTGGCCACGAGCAGTACTTC.

The chain combines TRBV5-1 with TRBJ2-5, with TRBD1 matching 8 bases. The J segment lost 1 base and the V segment lost 5 bases, leaving 7 bases of the junction unmatched. This CDR3 is 15 amino acids long. The V gene's germline CDR1 is SGHRS and CDR2 YFSETQ. This CDR3 reads CASRRVTGGQETQYF. Written as DNA, the CDR3 is TGCGCCAGCAGACGAGTTACAGGGGGCCAAGAGACCCAGTACTTC. Complete variable domain (other parts from reference TRBV5-1 and TRBJ2-5): KAGVTQTPRYLIKTRGQQVTLSCSPISGHRSVSWYQQTPGQGLQFLFEYFSETQRNKGNFPGRFSGRQFSNSRSEMNVSTLELGDSALYLCASRRVTGGQETQYFGPGTRLLVL.

The V and J genes are TRBV7-8 and TRBJ2-7; 11 bases match TRBD1. The ends lost 2 bases at V and 9 bases at J; junction bases unmatched: 9. Germline V lookup: CDR1 SGHVS, CDR2 FQNEAQ. This CDR3 contains 15 residues. CDR3 sequence (DNA): TGTGCCAGCAGCTTACCCGGGACAGGGGGACGAGTGCAGTACTTC. Residues: CASSLPGTGGRVQYF.

V is TRBV18 and J is TRBJ2-6; unclear D gene. Looked up from germline, CDR1 is KGHSH and CDR2 is LQKENI. This CDR3 has 16 residues. The V end lost 1 base, the J end lost 1 base, and 8 bases lay between the germline ends. The CDR3 nucleotides are TGTGCCAGCTCACCACGAGTGGCATCTGGGGCCAACGTCCTGACTTTC. Protein: CASSPRVASGANVLTF.

The rearrangement uses TRBV14 and TRBJ1-2, with D uncertain. Germline CDR1 and CDR2: SGHDN and FVKESK. V lost 3 bases and J 4 bases, leaving 9 bases between the germline ends. The CDR3 is made up of 13 amino acids. DNA for the CDR3: TGTGCCAGCAGCCACGGGCCCTCCTATGGCTACACCTTC. Protein product: CASSHGPSYGYTF.

The rearrangement joins TRBV11-2 to TRBJ1-1, with 7 bases identical to TRBD1. The V gene's germline CDR1 is SGHAT and CDR2 FQNNGV. The CDR3 consists of 16 residues. V gave up 3 bases and J gave up 10 bases; unmatched junction bases: 17. CDR3 protein: CASSLSVYQTGAGAFF. CDR3 DNA sequence: TGTGCCAGCAGCTTGTCGGTGTATCAAACAGGGGCCGGAGCTTTCTTT.

J is TRBJ2-6 and V is TRBV2, with unresolved D. This CDR3 comprises 15 residues. V was trimmed by 7 bases and J by 1 base, leaving 11 bases between them. CDR1 and CDR2 (germline): SNHLY, FYNNEI. CDR3 sequence reads: CASNPWASGANVLTF. DNA of the CDR3: TGTGCCAGCAATCCGTGGGCATCTGGGGCCAACGTCCTGACTTTC.

With regard to this clone: Other nucleotide sequences from this sample produce the same CDR3. The chain links TRBV5-6 to TRBJ2-1; no clear D gene. CDR3 length: 12 amino acids. Between the trimmed V and J ends, which lost 1 base and 8 bases, there was a span of 7 bases. The V gene's germline CDR1 is SGHDT and CDR2 YYEEEE. DNA of the CDR3: TGTGCCAGCAGCTTGAGATGGGATGAGCAGTTCTTC. Translated: CASSLRWDEQFF.

With respect to this clone: The same CDR3 arises from other DNA sequences in this sample as well. The chain is built from TRBV9 and TRBJ2-5; D is unclear. The V end was cut by 0 bases, the J end by 1 base, with 4 bases between. This CDR3 comprises 13 residues. Germline values: CDR1 SGDLS, CDR2 YYNGEE. The CDR3 spells CASSVGIQETQYF. The CDR3, as DNA: TGTGCCAGCAGCGTAGGCATCCAAGAGACCCAGTACTTC.

The genes are TRBV6-5 and TRBJ1-6; TRBD1 is a possible D gene (5 bases). V was trimmed by 0 bases and J by 6 bases, leaving 12 bases between them. CDR3 length: 16 residues. In germline, CDR1 is MNHEY, CDR2 SVGAGI. The CDR3 DNA reads TGTGCCAGCAGTTACTCGATAAGCAGGGTTAATTCACCCCTCCACTTT. Protein: CASSYSISRVNSPLHF.

The genes are TRBV9 and TRBJ2-1; D is unclear. CDR1 SGDLS and CDR2 YYNGEE come from the germline V gene. The CDR3 loop spans 13 amino acids. V was pared by 0 bases and J by 6 bases, with 7 bases between. The CDR3 loop reads CASSVGGFNEQFF. CDR3 bases: TGTGCCAGCAGCGTAGGAGGATTCAATGAGCAGTTCTTC.

This clone occurred a few times. The V call is TRBV18, the J call TRBJ1-2; possibly TRBD1 for D (6 bases). The germline gives CDR1 KGHSH, CDR2 LQKENI. Trimming took 2 bases from V and 5 from J, leaving 9 bases between them. The CDR3 has 13 amino acids. The CDR3 loop reads CASSPEQGYGYTF. CDR3 nucleotides: TGTGCCAGCTCACCAGAACAGGGATATGGCTACACCTTC.

The V gene is TRBV28, the J gene TRBJ1-2, with D uncertain. The V end lost 6 bases, the J end lost 10 bases, and 15 bases lay between the germline ends. CDR1 is MDHEN and CDR2 is SYDVKM in the germline V gene. The CDR3 runs 12 residues. The CDR3 protein is CASSLSTGDYTF. DNA for the CDR3: TGTGCCAGCAGCCTGAGTACGGGTGACTACACCTTC.

V and J are TRBV6-5 and TRBJ1-3; D unresolved. CDR1 and CDR2 from the germline V gene are MNHEY and SVGAGI. This CDR3 is 15 amino acids long. V was shortened by 5 bases and J by 0 bases, with 11 bases between the two germline ends. CDR3 sequence reads: CASSRSRGSGNTIYF. The CDR3 region has the DNA TGTGCCAGCAGTAGGAGTCGGGGCTCTGGAAACACCATATATTTT.

The chain has TRBV5-1 and TRBJ2-7; the match to TRBD2 covers 13 bases. CDR3 size: 17 residues. The V gene's germline CDR1 is SGHRS and CDR2 YFSETQ. V was clipped by 4 bases and J by 3 bases; unmatched bases: 10. DNA for the CDR3: TGCGCCAGCAGCCCAGGGAGGACTAGCGGGGGCTACTACGAGCAGTACTTC. Its protein is CASSPGRTSGGYYEQYF. Filled out from reference TRBV5-1 and TRBJ2-7, the complete variable domain reads KAGVTQTPRYLIKTRGQQVTLSCSPISGHRSVSWYQQTPGQGLQFLFEYFSETQRNKGNFPGRFSGRQFSNSRSEMNVSTLELGDSALYLCASSPGRTSGGYYEQYFGPGTRLTVT.

V gene TRBV5-1 combines with J gene TRBJ1-4; TRBD1 is a possible D gene (5 bases). The CDR3 contains 15 residues. V dropped 4 bases and J dropped 6 bases, with 16 bases sitting between them. Germline V gene lookup returns CDR1 SGHRS and CDR2 YFSETQ. This CDR3 reads CASSRGTAGDEKLFF. The DNA of the CDR3 is TGCGCCAGCAGCCGGGGGACGGCGGGGGATGAAAAACTGTTTTTT. The full variable domain, completed using reference TRBV5-1 and TRBJ1-4, is KAGVTQTPRYLIKTRGQQVTLSCSPISGHRSVSWYQQTPGQGLQFLFEYFSETQRNKGNFPGRFSGRQFSNSRSEMNVSTLELGDSALYLCASSRGTAGDEKLFFGSGTQLSVL.

The chain has TRBV6-5 and TRBJ2-7; D uncertain. Trimming removed 4 bases from V and 1 base from J, with 14 bases in between. From germline, CDR1 is MNHEY and CDR2 SVGAGI. The CDR3 contains 15 residues. CDR3 DNA: TGTGCCAGCAGTTGGGCGTTCAGTGGTTCCTACGAGCAGTACTTC. Protein product: CASSWAFSGSYEQYF.

The genes are TRBV9 and TRBJ1-2; 10 bases map to TRBD1. The CDR3 runs 14 residues. Losses at the gene ends were 3 bases for V and 3 bases for J; bases not matched to a gene: 2. Germline V gene lookup returns CDR1 SGDLS and CDR2 YYNGEE. CDR3 amino acids: CASSGTGGHYGYTF. The CDR3 coding sequence is TGTGCCAGCAGCGGGACAGGGGGTCACTATGGCTACACCTTC.

J is TRBJ1-1 and V is TRBV7-2, with a weak D call TRBD1 (5 bases). Trimming removed 5 bases from V and 10 bases from J, with 14 bases in between. The CDR3 has 12 amino acids. Germline V gives CDR1 SGHTA, CDR2 FQGNSA. This chain's CDR3 is CASSPYGGAAFF. DNA of the CDR3: TGTGCCAGCAGCCCATATGGGGGAGCAGCTTTCTTT.

This clone was counted once. This chain links TRBV5-6 with TRBJ1-5, with 10 bases fitting TRBD1. V dropped 1 base and J dropped 2; count of bases not matched to a gene: 9. The CDR3 has 18 amino acids. Germline CDR1 SGHDT, CDR2 YYEEEE. This CDR3 reads CASSLHRDRGLGNQPQHF. The CDR3, as DNA: TGTGCCAGCAGCTTGCACCGGGACAGGGGACTCGGCAATCAGCCCCAGCATTTT.

The CDR3 coding sequence is TGTGCCAGCAGCGTAGGATTCAGGAACACCGGGGAGCTGTTTTTT. Its protein product is CASSVGFRNTGELFF. The rearrangement uses TRBV9 and TRBJ2-2; D is uncertain. Germline V gene lookup returns CDR1 SGDLS and CDR2 YYNGEE. The length of the CDR3 is 15 residues. V was shortened by 0 bases and J by 1 base, with 7 bases between the two germline ends.

The chain is built from TRBV28 and TRBJ2-7; 8 positions match TRBD1. Looked up from germline, CDR1 is MDHEN and CDR2 is SYDVKM. The V and J ends lost 5 bases and 4 bases, in that order; junction bases with no gene match: 7. The length of the CDR3 is 14 residues. Here the CDR3 reads CASSRQGMAYEQYF. CDR3 sequence (DNA): TGTGCCAGCAGTAGACAGGGGATGGCGTACGAGCAGTACTTC.